This record concerns one T cell receptor (beta chain) sequence. Its antigen is currently unknown. Clinical symptoms, serum thyroxine and TRAb, thyroid ultrasound and orbital computed tomography together formed the diagnostic basis. This sample was included in a study of T cells in Graves' hyperthyroidism and ophthalmopathy. Study-level background: Before treatment of any kind, peripheral blood was taken at initial diagnosis.

General study results and limits: In the analysis, a 13 V-J model separated ophthalmopathy from stable hyperthyroidism. Most thyroid clonotypes expanded above 0.001 were also detected in blood.

V gave up 3 bases and J gave up 4 bases, with 7 bases separating them. CDR1 and CDR2 (germline): GTSNPN, SVGIG (reference sequence). The CDR3 extends over 11 amino acids. It was RNA transcripts that yielded the amplified TCR beta CDR3 regions. With the HTBI primer set, the TCR CDR3 went through a first round of RT-PCR. MiXCR, run by TCRdb on the multiplex PCR reads, gives a single entry per CDR3 protein. The sample carries a few hundred thousand distinct CDR3 sequences, 19% recorded once. The V and J genes are TRBV30 and TRBJ2-7; D is uncertain. This TCR derives from a woman younger than 35 with Graves' hyperthyroidism. Sequencing used blood. This chain's CDR3 is CAWSPRYEQYF. CDR3 in DNA: TGTGCCTGGAGCCCCAGATACGAGCAGTACTTC.